This TCR beta chain is from a study of blood T cell repertoires in COVID-19. Study background: Specimens from acute and convalescent COVID-19 originated in the United States, Italy and Spain. T cells, B-cell-depleted T cells, or PBMCs supplied cDNA or gDNA.

Under the authors' procedure: How many nucleated cells were present was estimated from reference gene primer amplification. Some clones are missing from TCRdb's copy, which holds only in-frame ones; the method was immunoSEQ multiplex PCR. V, J and clone size are taken as reported in that table, and D and trimming were inferred from the DNA itself. In the table there are over 200,000 clones, about 80% of which are singletons. Everyone who took part was roughly 18 to 89 years old, and they came from fewer than 25 US areas. This clone was seen once. V lost 1 base, J lost 9 bases, and 15 bases lay in between. The CDR3 is 14 residues long. The germline gives CDR1 LNHDA, CDR2 SQIVND (reference sequence).

The receptor was derived from a man between 60 and 75 years old who had recovered from COVID-19. Specimen: PBMCs or T cells enriched from blood (not recorded which). J is TRBJ1-2 and V is TRBV19, with TRBD1 as a possible D gene (5 bases). Here the CDR3 DNA reads TGTGCCAGTAGTATAGGGGGCACCTCCCCGAGCTACACCTTC. Its protein is CASSIGGTSPSYTF.